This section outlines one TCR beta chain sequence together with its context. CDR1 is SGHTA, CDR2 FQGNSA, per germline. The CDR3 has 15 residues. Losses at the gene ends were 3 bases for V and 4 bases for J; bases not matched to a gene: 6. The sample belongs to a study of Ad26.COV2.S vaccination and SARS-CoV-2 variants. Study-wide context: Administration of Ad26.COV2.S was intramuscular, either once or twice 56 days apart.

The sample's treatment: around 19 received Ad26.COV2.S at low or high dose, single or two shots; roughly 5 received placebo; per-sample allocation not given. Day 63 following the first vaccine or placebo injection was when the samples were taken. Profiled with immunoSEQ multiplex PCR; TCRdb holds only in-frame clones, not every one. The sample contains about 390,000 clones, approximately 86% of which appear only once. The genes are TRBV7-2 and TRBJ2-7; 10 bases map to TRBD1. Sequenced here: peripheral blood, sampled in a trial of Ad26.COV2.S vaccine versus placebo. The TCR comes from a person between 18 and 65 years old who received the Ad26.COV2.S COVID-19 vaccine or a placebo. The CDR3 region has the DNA TGTGCCAGCAGCTTCTCGACAGGGGGCGGGTACGAGCAGTACTTC. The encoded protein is CASSFSTGGGYEQYF.